This T cell receptor beta chain came from a study of technical replicates of blood from a few donors. Per the germline V gene, CDR1 is SGHKS and CDR2 is YYEKEE (reference sequence). The CDR3 is 15 amino acids. The germline V and J ends were trimmed by 0 bases and 8 bases, with 15 bases remaining between them. Clones were read by immunoSEQ multiplex PCR, and TCRdb kept only the in-frame ones, dropping some. This sample carries approximately 79,000 clones, approximately 96% of them seen once, and the ten largest clones take roughly 0.34%. Sequenced: T cells isolated from PBMCs. This TCR was sampled from a human donor in good health. V is TRBV5-5 and J is TRBJ1-3; no clear D. The CDR3 loop reads CASSLEQQPSYTIYF. The CDR3 bases are TGTGCCAGCAGCTTGGAACAGCAGCCCTCGTACACCATATATTTT.